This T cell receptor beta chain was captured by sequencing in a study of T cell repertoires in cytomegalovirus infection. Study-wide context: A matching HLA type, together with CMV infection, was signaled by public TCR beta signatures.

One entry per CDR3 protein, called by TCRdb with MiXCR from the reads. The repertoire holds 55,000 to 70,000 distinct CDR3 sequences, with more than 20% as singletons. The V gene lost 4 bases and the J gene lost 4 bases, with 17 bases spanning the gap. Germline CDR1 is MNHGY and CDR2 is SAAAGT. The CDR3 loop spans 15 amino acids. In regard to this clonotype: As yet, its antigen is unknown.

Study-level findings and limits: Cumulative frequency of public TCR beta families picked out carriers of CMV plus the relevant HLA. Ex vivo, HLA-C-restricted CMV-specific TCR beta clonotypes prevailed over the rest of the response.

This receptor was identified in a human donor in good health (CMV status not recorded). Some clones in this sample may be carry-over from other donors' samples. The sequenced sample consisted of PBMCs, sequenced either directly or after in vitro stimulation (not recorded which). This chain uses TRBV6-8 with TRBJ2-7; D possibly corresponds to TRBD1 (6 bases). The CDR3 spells CASSFTGLGGYEQYF. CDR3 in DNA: TGTGCCAGCAGTTTTACAGGATTAGGGGGTTACGAGCAGTACTTC.